This T cell receptor beta chain stems from a study of lymphopenia after photon versus proton radiotherapy. Study-level points and caveats: Authors raise, but do not show, better survival with proton therapy. After the lymphocyte nadir, photon-treated repertoires showed oligoclonal expansion, especially of CD8+ Temra cells. Proton therapy kept repertoires fairly stable, unlike photons, which gained effector/memory cells.

Details on this clone: Its target is unknown.

J was trimmed by 6 bases and V by 0 bases; bases with no gene match: 11. CDR1 and CDR2 from the germline V gene are SGHRS and YFSETQ. This CDR3 contains 17 residues. Assay: immunoSEQ multiplex PCR; the TCRdb copy retains only in-frame clones and omits some. The sample holds fewer than 45,000 clones, approximately 86% seen once. The sequence derives from an older woman with pancreatic cancer. Some clones in this sample may be carry-over from other donors' samples. The chain recombines TRBV5-1 with TRBJ2-1, with 8 nucleotides matching TRBD2. The sample here was peripheral blood, taken from a patient treated with proton-based radiotherapy. CDR3 in amino acids: CASSLGRAGGTGNEQFF. The CDR3 DNA reads TGCGCCAGCAGCTTGGGTAGGGCGGGAGGAACGGGCAATGAGCAGTTCTTC.